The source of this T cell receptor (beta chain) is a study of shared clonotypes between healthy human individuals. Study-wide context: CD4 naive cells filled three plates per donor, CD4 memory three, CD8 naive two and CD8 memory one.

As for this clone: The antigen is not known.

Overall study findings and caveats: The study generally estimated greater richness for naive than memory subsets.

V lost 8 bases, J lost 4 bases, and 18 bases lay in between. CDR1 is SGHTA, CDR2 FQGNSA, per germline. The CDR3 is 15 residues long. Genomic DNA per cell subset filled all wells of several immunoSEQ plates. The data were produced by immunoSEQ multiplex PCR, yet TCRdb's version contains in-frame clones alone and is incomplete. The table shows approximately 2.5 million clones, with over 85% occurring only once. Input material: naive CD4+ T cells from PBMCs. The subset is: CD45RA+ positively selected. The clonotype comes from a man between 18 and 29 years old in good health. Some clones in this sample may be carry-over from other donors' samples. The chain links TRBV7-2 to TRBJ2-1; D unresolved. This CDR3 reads CASQWDADRYNEQFF. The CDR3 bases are TGTGCCAGCCAGTGGGATGCGGATCGGTACAATGAGCAGTTCTTC. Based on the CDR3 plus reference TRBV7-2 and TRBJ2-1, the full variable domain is GAGVSQSPSNKVTEKGKDVELRCDPISGHTALYWYRQSLGQGLEFLIYFQGNSAPDKSGLPSDRFSAERTGGSVSTLTIQRTQQEDSAVYLCASQWDADRYNEQFFGPGTRLTVL.